Following are 11 T cell receptor beta chains from one sample sequenced in a study of shared clonotypes between healthy human individuals. Clones were sequenced by immunoSEQ multiplex PCR, and TCRdb holds only the in-frame ones, with some missing. The sample records some 1,100,000 clones, about four fifths being singletons. Sequenced input: memory CD4+ T cells from PBMCs. Subset denoted: CD45RA-negative fraction. Receptors were obtained from a man between 18 and 29 years old in good health. Some clones in this sample may be carry-over from other donors' samples.

The chain couples TRBV6-1 to TRBJ1-2; 7 positions match TRBD1. V was clipped by 8 bases and J by 0 bases; unmatched bases: 3. The CDR3 has 13 residues. Germline CDR1 reads MNHNS; CDR2 reads SASEGT. This CDR3 is CASPGQSNYGYTF. The CDR3 nucleotides are TGTGCCAGCCCGGGACAGTCTAACTATGGCTACACCTTC.

V and J are TRBV9 and TRBJ2-3; 16 nucleotides agree with TRBD2. Germline V gives CDR1 SGDLS, CDR2 YYNGEE. Trimming at V came to 4 bases and at J to 2 bases, leaving 7 bases not matched to a gene. CDR3 size: 18 residues. The CDR3 loop is CASSSEGTSGRVTDTQYF. DNA for the CDR3: TGTGCCAGCAGCTCCGAAGGGACTAGCGGGAGGGTCACAGATACGCAGTATTTT.

The chain uses TRBV28 and TRBJ2-1; 14 bases map to TRBD2. The V gene's germline CDR1 is MDHEN and CDR2 SYDVKM. V shed 6 bases, J shed 6 bases, and the junction held 16 bases outside the gene matches. CDR3 size: 19 residues. Here the CDR3 DNA reads TGTGCCAGCAGAAAATCAGACCTGGGACTAGCGGGAGAGATCAATGAGCAGTTCTTC. This sequence encodes CASRKSDLGLAGEINEQFF.

The chain carries TRBV7-8 and TRBJ2-3, with TRBD1 matching over 12 bases. The CDR3 runs to 17 residues. The germline V gene encodes CDR1 SGHVS and CDR2 FQNEAQ. With 3 bases clipped from V and 5 bases from J, the junction kept 9 bases outside the gene matches. CDR3 sequence reads: CASSFQPGQGAGDTQYF. As DNA, the CDR3 is TGTGCCAGCAGCTTTCAACCGGGACAGGGGGCGGGAGATACGCAGTATTTT.

The rearrangement joins TRBV30 to TRBJ2-5, with 7 bases aligning to TRBD2. J gave up 4 bases and V 3 bases, and 8 bases lay outside the gene matches. The CDR3 has 14 residues. The germline gives CDR1 GTSNPN, CDR2 SVGIG (reference sequence). The CDR3 DNA reads TGTGCCTGGAGCGGGACTAATGTCGGAGAGACCCAGTACTTC. It specifies CAWSGTNVGETQYF.

The chain carries TRBV27 and TRBJ2-7, with 9 positions matching TRBD1. This CDR3 is built from 16 residues. The ends lost 1 base at V and 3 bases at J; junction bases unmatched: 7. Germline assignment: CDR1 MNHEY and CDR2 SMNVEV (reference sequence). This CDR3 is CASSLFGTGSGYEQYF. The CDR3 DNA is TGTGCCAGCAGTTTATTTGGGACAGGGTCGGGCTACGAGCAGTACTTC.

V is TRBV7-2 and J is TRBJ2-3, with D unclear. This CDR3 spans 18 amino acids. Trimming took 7 bases from V and 2 from J, leaving 25 bases between them. The V gene's germline CDR1 is SGHTA and CDR2 FQGNSA. The CDR3 here is CASICEGRPKQNTDTQYF. In DNA form, the CDR3 reads TGTGCCAGCATCTGTGAAGGACGGCCGAAGCAGAACACAGATACGCAGTATTTT.

The chain carries TRBV2 and TRBJ2-1; the D gene is possibly TRBD2 (5 bases). Germline lookup yields CDR1 SNHLY and CDR2 FYNNEI. The CDR3 is 14 residues long. Trimming pared 5 bases from V and 8 bases from J, leaving 16 bases between. The CDR3 is CASSQRETDHEQFF. As DNA, the CDR3 is TGTGCCAGCAGTCAGAGGGAGACGGACCATGAGCAGTTCTTC.

Concerning this clone: Other DNA sequences in this specimen translate into the identical CDR3. The V gene is TRBV5-1, the J gene TRBJ2-2, with 9 bases fitting TRBD1. The CDR3 loop spans 14 amino acids. The germline V gene encodes CDR1 SGHRS and CDR2 YFSETQ. V gave up 0 bases and J gave up 6 bases; unmatched junction bases: 0. CDR3 sequence: CASSLGQGAGELFF. CDR3 bases: TGCGCCAGCAGCTTGGGACAGGGGGCCGGGGAGCTGTTTTTT.

V gene TRBV4-1 combines with J gene TRBJ2-1, with 8 bases that match TRBD2. CDR3 length: 16 residues. Trimming removed 0 bases from V and 0 bases from J; junction bases left unmatched: 1. Looked up from germline, CDR1 is MGHRA and CDR2 is YSYEKL. CDR3 sequence (DNA): TGCGCCAGCAGCCAAGAGACTAGCGCCTCCTACAATGAGCAGTTCTTC. Protein sequence: CASSQETSASYNEQFF.

The chain links TRBV14 to TRBJ2-5, with 7 bases fitting TRBD2. Germline CDR1 is SGHDN and CDR2 is FVKESK. With 6 bases clipped from V and 2 bases from J, the junction kept 9 bases outside the gene matches. The CDR3 extends over 15 amino acids. The CDR3 sequence is CASRHTGTTQETQYF. Written as DNA, the CDR3 is TGTGCCAGCAGACACACCGGGACTACGCAAGAGACCCAGTACTTC. Based on the CDR3 plus reference TRBV14 and TRBJ2-5, the full variable domain is EAGVTQFPSHSVIEKGQTVTLRCDPISGHDNLYWYRRVMGKEIKFLLHFVKESKQDESGMPNNRFLAERTGGTYSTLKVQPAELEDSGVYFCASRHTGTTQETQYFGPGTRLLVL.